These T cell receptor beta chains were read from a single sample in a study of blood T cell repertoires in COVID-19. Libraries were prepared by immunoSEQ multiplex PCR; TCRdb keeps only in-frame clonotypes and omits some of them. The sample shows over 90,000 clones, around nine tenths of them seen only once. Input material: peripheral blood. The receptors were sampled from a man in his fifties with active COVID-19. Each CDR3 is given without its conserved first and last residue. A D gene is named only where the DNA matches it firmly.

J gene | V gene | D gene | CDR3 protein
TRBJ2-7 | TRBV9 | NA | ASNDHTGPQY
TRBJ2-2 | TRBV7-3 | NA | ASSRDSNTGELF
TRBJ1-2 | TRBV6-1 | NA | ASSEATGQRFYGYT
TRBJ2-5 | TRBV7-2 | NA | ASSRRTSQGETQY
TRBJ1-2 | TRBV7-9 | NA | ASSSTESPRSYT
TRBJ2-7 | TRBV11-2 | NA | ASSAGFSYEQY
TRBJ1-1 | TRBV27 | NA | ASSLAGNTEAF
TRBJ2-7 | TRBV2 | NA | ASTPSPSLLYEQY
TRBJ2-3 | TRBV18 | TRBD1 | ASSPGQGFSTQY
TRBJ1-1 | TRBV5-6 | NA | ASRKTGLNTEAF
TRBJ1-1 | TRBV12-3/TRBV12-4 | NA | ASSSRRDTEAF
TRBJ2-2 | TRBV30 | NA | AWRGDTGELF
TRBJ2-1 | TRBV6-5 | TRBD1 | ASSRQGGLGEQF
TRBJ2-3 | TRBV11-2 | NA | ASSFGLWRASTDTQY
TRBJ1-4 | TRBV19 | NA | ASSYQAGLTNEKLF
TRBJ2-7 | TRBV19 | TRBD2 | ASSPPGGRETYEQY
TRBJ2-1 | TRBV6-5 | NA | ASSRRQGHEQF
TRBJ2-4 | TRBV18 | NA | ASSPATQIQY